The 10 T cell receptor beta chains presented below share a single source sample, sequenced in a study of blood T cell repertoires in COVID-19. The assay was immunoSEQ multiplex PCR, and TCRdb's table has in-frame clones only and misses some. In the table there are 95,000 to 150,000 clones, more than 65% of which are singletons. The source material was peripheral blood. These receptors originate from a human donor in a cohort sampled during active COVID-19.

The V call is TRBV5-4, the J call TRBJ1-5; D ambiguous. Trimming removed 2 bases at V and 5 bases at J, with 8 bases between. This CDR3 is 13 amino acids long. CDR1 and CDR2 from the germline V gene are SGHNT and YYREEE (reference sequence). The CDR3 protein is CASSFEEDQPQHF. CDR3 DNA: TGTGCCAGCAGCTTTGAGGAGGATCAGCCCCAGCATTTT. Complete variable domain (other parts from reference TRBV5-4 and TRBJ1-5): ETGVTQSPTHLIKTRGQQVTLRCSSQSGHNTVSWYQQALGQGPQFIFQYYREEENGRGNFPPRFSGLQFPNYSSELNVNALELDDSALYLCASSFEEDQPQHFGDGTRLSIL.

V gene TRBV28 combines with J gene TRBJ2-1; maybe TRBD1 (7 bases). This CDR3 spans 17 amino acids. Germline CDR1 reads MDHEN; CDR2 reads SYDVKM. Trimming cost V 6 bases and J 0 bases, with 18 bases left between them. The CDR3 sequence is CASRDYRGTASYNEQFF. The CDR3 DNA is TGTGCCAGCAGGGACTACCGGGGGACAGCCTCCTACAATGAGCAGTTCTTC.

The J gene is TRBJ1-4, the V gene TRBV6-5; 9 bases line up with TRBD1. Trimming at V came to 0 bases and at J to 7 bases, leaving 3 bases not matched to a gene. The CDR3 has 15 residues. CDR1 and CDR2 from the germline V gene are MNHEY and SVGAGI. For the CDR3, the DNA is TGTGCCAGCAGTTACTCACAGGACAGGGGTGAAAAACTGTTTTTT. Amino acids: CASSYSQDRGEKLFF.

V and J are TRBV6-6 and TRBJ1-3; TRBD1 is a possible D gene (5 bases). This CDR3 region has 15 residues. Trimming pared 2 bases from V and 4 bases from J, leaving 12 bases between. The germline V gene has CDR1 MNHNY and CDR2 SVGAGI (reference sequence). CDR3 protein: CASSYGPPGGNTIYF. CDR3 nucleotides: TGTGCCAGCAGTTACGGCCCTCCAGGGGGAAACACCATATATTTT.

This clone was found a few times. The chain carries TRBV19 and TRBJ1-2; no firm D call. V lost 3 bases and J lost 3, with 5 bases in between. This CDR3 comprises 12 residues. The germline V gene has CDR1 LNHDA and CDR2 SQIVND (reference sequence). CDR3 DNA sequence: TGTGCCAGTAGTATCACAGACTATGGCTACACCTTC. It translates to CASSITDYGYTF.

CDR3 loop: CASSAGGQETQYF. DNA of the CDR3: TGTGCCAGTAGTGCGGGGGGCCAAGAGACCCAGTACTTC. V and J are TRBV19 and TRBJ2-5; TRBD2 matches at 8 bases. This CDR3 contains 13 residues. The germline V gene has CDR1 LNHDA and CDR2 SQIVND (reference sequence). With V trimmed by 5 bases and J by 1 base, 0 bases remained unmatched.

The CDR3, as DNA: TGTGCCAGCAGAAGAGGACGGGGGGACACTGAAGCTTTCTTT. Protein: CASRRGRGDTEAFF. The gene calls are TRBV6-5 and TRBJ1-1; tentatively, D is TRBD1 (5 bases). V shed 6 bases and J shed 3 bases, with 14 bases lying between them. CDR3 size: 14 residues. Germline CDR1 is MNHEY and CDR2 is SVGAGI.

This clone was detected a few times. The chain is built from TRBV4-2 and TRBJ2-5; 8 bases are shared with TRBD1. Germline CDR1 and CDR2: LGHNA and YNFKEQ. J was trimmed by 4 bases and V by 1 base; bases with no gene match: 11. The CDR3 length is 17 residues. CDR3 bases: TGTGCCAGCAGCCAAGCTCAACCGGGGCAGGGGGCAGAGACCCAGTACTTC. It yields the protein CASSQAQPGQGAETQYF.

This clone appeared once. The rearrangement uses TRBV30 and TRBJ1-3; D gene uncertain. Germline V gene lookup returns CDR1 GTSNPN and CDR2 SVGIG (reference sequence). This CDR3 has 14 amino acids. The ends were cut back, 3 bases at V and 7 bases at J, with 16 bases in the middle. CDR3 loop: CAWRNRVSANTIYF. The CDR3 nucleotides read TGTGCCTGGAGAAACCGGGTTTCGGCCAACACCATATATTTT.

This clone was detected ten times or more. This chain joins TRBV5-1 and TRBJ2-4; 7 nucleotides align to TRBD1. Per germline, CDR1 SGHRS and CDR2 YFSETQ. The CDR3 has 13 residues. The J segment lost 9 bases and the V segment lost 2 bases, leaving 5 bases of the junction unmatched. CDR3 in DNA: TGCGCCAGCAGCTTACAGGGGATGGGCATTCAGTACTTC. Translated: CASSLQGMGIQYF.